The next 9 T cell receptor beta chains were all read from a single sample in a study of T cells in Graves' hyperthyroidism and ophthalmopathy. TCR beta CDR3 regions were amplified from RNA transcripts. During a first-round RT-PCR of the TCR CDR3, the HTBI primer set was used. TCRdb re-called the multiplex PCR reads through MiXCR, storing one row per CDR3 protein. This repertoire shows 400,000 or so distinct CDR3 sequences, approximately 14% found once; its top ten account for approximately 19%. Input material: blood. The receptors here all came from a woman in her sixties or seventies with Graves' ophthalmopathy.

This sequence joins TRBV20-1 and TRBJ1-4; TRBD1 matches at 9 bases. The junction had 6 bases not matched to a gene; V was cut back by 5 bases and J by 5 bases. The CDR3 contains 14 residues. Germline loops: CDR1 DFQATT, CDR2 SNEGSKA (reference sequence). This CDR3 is CSAGDRAKNEKLFF. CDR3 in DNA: TGCAGTGCTGGGGACAGGGCTAAGAATGAAAAACTGTTTTTT.

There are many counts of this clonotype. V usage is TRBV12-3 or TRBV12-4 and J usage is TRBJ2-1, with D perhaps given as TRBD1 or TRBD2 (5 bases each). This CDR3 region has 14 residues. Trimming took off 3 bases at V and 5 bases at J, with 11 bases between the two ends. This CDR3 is CASSFWDRDNEQFF. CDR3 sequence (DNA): TGTGCCAGCAGTTTCTGGGACCGGGACAATGAGCAGTTCTTC.

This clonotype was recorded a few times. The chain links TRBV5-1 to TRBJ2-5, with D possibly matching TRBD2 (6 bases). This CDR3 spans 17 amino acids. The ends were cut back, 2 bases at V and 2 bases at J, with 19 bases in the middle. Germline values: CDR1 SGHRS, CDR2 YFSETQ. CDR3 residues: CASSFGLGGMSQETQYF. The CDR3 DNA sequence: TGCGCCAGCAGCTTTGGCCTTGGAGGGATGTCTCAAGAGACCCAGTACTTC. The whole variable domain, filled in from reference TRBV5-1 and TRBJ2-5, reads KAGVTQTPRYLIKTRGQQVTLSCSPISGHRSVSWYQQTPGQGLQFLFEYFSETQRNKGNFPGRFSGRQFSNSRSEMNVSTLELGDSALYLCASSFGLGGMSQETQYFGPGTRLLVL.

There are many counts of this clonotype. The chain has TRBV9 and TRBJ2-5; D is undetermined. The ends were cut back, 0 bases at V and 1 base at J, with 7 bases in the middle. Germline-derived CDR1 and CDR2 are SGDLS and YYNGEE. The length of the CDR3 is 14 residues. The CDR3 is CASSVGQSQETQYF. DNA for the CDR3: TGTGCCAGCAGCGTAGGTCAGAGCCAAGAGACCCAGTACTTC.

The CDR3 coding sequence is TGTGCCAGCAGGACAGGGGGTGTGTACGAGCAGTACTTC. Amino acid sequence: CASRTGGVYEQYF. The V and J genes are TRBV6-1 and TRBJ2-7, with 9 bases lining up with TRBD1. V lost 6 bases and J lost 4; bases outside the gene matches: 4. The germline CDR1 and CDR2 sequences are MNHNS and SASEGT. CDR3 length: 13 amino acids.

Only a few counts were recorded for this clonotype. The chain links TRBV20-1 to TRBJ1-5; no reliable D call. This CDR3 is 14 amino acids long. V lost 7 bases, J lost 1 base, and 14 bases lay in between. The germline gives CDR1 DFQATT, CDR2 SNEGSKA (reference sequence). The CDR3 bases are TGCAGTGTCTTGGGGTCGAAGAGCAATCAGCCCCAGCATTTT. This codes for CSVLGSKSNQPQHF.

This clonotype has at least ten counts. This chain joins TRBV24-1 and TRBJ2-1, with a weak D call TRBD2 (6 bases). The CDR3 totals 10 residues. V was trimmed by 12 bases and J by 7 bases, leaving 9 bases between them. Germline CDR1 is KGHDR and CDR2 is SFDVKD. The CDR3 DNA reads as TGTGCCCCGGCGGGGAATGAGCAGTTCTTC. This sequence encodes CAPAGNEQFF.

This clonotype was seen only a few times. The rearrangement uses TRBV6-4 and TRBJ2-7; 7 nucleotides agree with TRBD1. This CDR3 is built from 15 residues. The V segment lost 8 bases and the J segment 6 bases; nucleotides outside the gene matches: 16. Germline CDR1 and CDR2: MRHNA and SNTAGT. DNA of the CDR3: TGTGCCAGCGGTTTGGGCAGGGGGATAGAGGGCGAGCAGTACTTC. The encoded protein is CASGLGRGIEGEQYF.

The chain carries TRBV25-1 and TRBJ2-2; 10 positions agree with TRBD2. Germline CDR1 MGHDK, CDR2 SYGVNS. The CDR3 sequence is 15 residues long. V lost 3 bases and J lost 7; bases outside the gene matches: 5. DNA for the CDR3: TGTGCCAGCAGTGAGCCCCTAGCGGGAGTCGGGGAGCTGTTTTTT. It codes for CASSEPLAGVGELFF.